This T cell receptor beta chain was sequenced in a study of blood T cell repertoires in COVID-19. Turning to the study itself: Sample material is recorded as cDNA or gDNA derived from T cells, B-cell-depleted T cells, or PBMCs.

Method: immunoSEQ multiplex PCR; TCRdb's copy keeps in-frame clones and lacks some. Among around 300,000 clones listed, roughly nine tenths were seen once. The CDR3 is 12 amino acids. V lost 4 bases and J lost 8, with 11 bases in between. Per germline, CDR1 SNHLY and CDR2 FYNNEI. Symptom resolution, clearance, or two negative PCRs marked the recovered donors of Cohort 3. The rearrangement uses TRBV2 and TRBJ1-2; D not resolved. The sequence came from a woman younger than 35 who had recovered from COVID-19. Sequenced material: PBMCs or T cells enriched from blood (not recorded which). The CDR3 is CASSVGPWGYTF. CDR3 sequence (DNA): TGTGCCAGCAGTGTGGGCCCTTGGGGCTACACCTTC.